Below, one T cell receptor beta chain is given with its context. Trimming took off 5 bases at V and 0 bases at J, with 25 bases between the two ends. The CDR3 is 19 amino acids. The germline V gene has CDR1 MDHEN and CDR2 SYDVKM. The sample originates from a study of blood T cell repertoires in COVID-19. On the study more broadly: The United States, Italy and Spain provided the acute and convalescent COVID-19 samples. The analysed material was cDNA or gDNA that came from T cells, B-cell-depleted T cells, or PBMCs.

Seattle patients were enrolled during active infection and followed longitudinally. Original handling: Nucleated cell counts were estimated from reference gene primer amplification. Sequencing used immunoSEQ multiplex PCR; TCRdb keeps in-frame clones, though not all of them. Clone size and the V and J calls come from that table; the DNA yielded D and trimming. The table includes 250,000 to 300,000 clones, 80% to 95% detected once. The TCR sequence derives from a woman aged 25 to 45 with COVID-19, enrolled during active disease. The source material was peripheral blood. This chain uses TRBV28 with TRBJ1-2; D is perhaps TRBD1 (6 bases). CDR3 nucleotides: TGTGCCAGCAGTACCATAGGGATGGGGGCCCATGAAGCTAACTATGGCTACACCTTC. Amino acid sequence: CASSTIGMGAHEANYGYTF.